What follows are 30 T cell receptor beta chains derived from one specimen sequenced in a study of identical twins. A single record per CDR3 protein comes from TCRdb applying MiXCR to the 5' RACE reads. The table records about 1.7 million distinct CDR3 sequences, roughly a third of them present only once. The specimen sequenced was cord blood. All receptors derive from a newborn girl in good health.

V and J are TRBV7-9 and TRBJ2-7, with D unclear. V shed 5 bases and J shed 2 bases, with 10 bases lying between them. Germline V gene lookup returns CDR1 SEHNR and CDR2 FQNEAQ (reference sequence). The length of the CDR3 is 13 residues. The CDR3 DNA follows: TGTGCCAGCAGCCAAGGTCATACCTACGAGCAGTACTTC. Translated, it gives CASSQGHTYEQYF.

The chain combines TRBV7-9 with TRBJ2-2; D is undetermined. Germline CDR1 reads SEHNR; CDR2 reads FQNEAQ (reference sequence). The length of the CDR3 is 14 residues. V gave up 5 bases and J gave up 7 bases, with 14 bases separating them. CDR3 sequence reads: CASSTDTYHGELFF. CDR3 sequence (DNA): TGTGCCAGCAGCACAGACACCTATCACGGGGAGCTGTTTTTT.

Comment on this clonotype: A much bigger clone sits one base away, suggesting this may be a read error. This chain uses TRBV27 with TRBJ2-1, with TRBD2 identical over 7 bases. The J call may be faulty, since TRBJ2-7 better matches the DNA end. Germline V gene data show CDR1 as MNHEY and CDR2 as SMNVEV (reference sequence). The CDR3 consists of 17 residues. The CDR3 reads CASRAKKPGLTYNEQYF. CDR3 DNA: TGTGCCAGCAGGGCAAAGAAACCGGGACTAACCTACAATGAGCAGTACTTC.

This clonotype has a handful of counts. As DNA, the CDR3 is TGTGCCAGCTCACCGAGGGCTAGCGGGACGAGCATTCAGTACTTC. This encodes CASSPRASGTSIQYF. The chain uses TRBV18 and TRBJ2-4; 9 bases are shared with TRBD2. V trimming: 3 bases; J trimming: 9 bases; junction bases outside the gene matches: 9. The CDR3 spans 15 residues. Germline CDR1 is KGHSH and CDR2 is LQKENI.

This clonotype was recorded many times. The rearrangement links TRBV27 to TRBJ2-7; 9 bases match TRBD2. Losses at the gene ends were 3 bases for V and 4 bases for J; bases not matched to a gene: 4. CDR1 is MNHEY and CDR2 is SMNVEV in the germline V gene (reference sequence). The CDR3 length is 14 residues. The chain's CDR3 is CASSFAGGPYEQYF. CDR3 coding DNA: TGTGCCAGCAGTTTTGCGGGAGGGCCGTACGAGCAGTACTTC.

Only a few counts were recorded for this clonotype. Sequence at one end of the junction differs from germline and may be a read error. V gene TRBV12-3 or TRBV12-4 combines with J gene TRBJ2-3, with D possibly being TRBD2 (6 bases). This CDR3 comprises 15 residues. The CDR3, as DNA: TGTGCTAGCAGTGCGAGACTAGATAGCACAGATACGCAGTATTTT. Amino acid sequence: CASSARLDSTDTQYF.

This clonotype appeared a few times. A much larger clone lies one base from this, so it may be a read error. The gene calls are TRBV28 and TRBJ2-7; 8 nucleotides align to TRBD1. This CDR3 contains 12 residues. CDR1 and CDR2 (germline): MDHEN, SYDVKM. With V trimmed by 6 bases and J by 3 bases, 1 base remained unmatched. The CDR3 spells CASRGQVYEQYF. In nucleotides, the CDR3 is TGTGCCAGCAGGGGACAGGTCTACGAGCAGTACTTC.

The chain links TRBV2 to TRBJ1-4, with TRBD1 matching over 8 bases. Germline assignment: CDR1 SNHLY and CDR2 FYNNEI. The CDR3 loop spans 14 amino acids. J gave up 7 bases and V 5 bases, and 6 bases lay outside the gene matches. The CDR3 DNA reads as TGTGCCAGCAGTTTCGGACAGGGATTTGAAAAACTGTTTTTT. It yields the protein CASSFGQGFEKLFF.

The V call is TRBV5-1, the J call TRBJ2-7; D possibly matches TRBD1 or TRBD2 (7 bases each). The germline gives CDR1 SGHRS, CDR2 YFSETQ. This CDR3 is built from 16 residues. The ends were cut back, 6 bases at V and 7 bases at J, with 26 bases in the middle. The CDR3, as DNA: TGCGCCAGCAAAGGGGGCGGGGGCTACTCCTACAATGAGCAGTACTTC. It encodes CASKGGGGYSYNEQYF.

This clonotype was seen many times. J is TRBJ2-7 and V is TRBV6-5, with a tentative D call TRBD2 (6 bases). This CDR3 contains 13 residues. Germline V gives CDR1 MNHEY, CDR2 SVGAGI. Trimming stripped 2 bases from V and 2 bases from J, with 7 bases between. Written as DNA, the CDR3 is TGTGCCAGCAGTTACCGGGAGACCTACGAGCAGTACTTC. This codes for CASSYRETYEQYF.

The sample holds many counts of this clonotype. The genes are TRBV12-3 or TRBV12-4 and TRBJ1-4; 7 bases align to TRBD1. The CDR3 is made up of 14 amino acids. Trimming removed 5 bases from V and 4 bases from J; junction bases left unmatched: 4. CDR3 nucleotide sequence: TGTGCCAGCAGTCGACAGGGCCTTAATGAAAAACTGTTTTTT. This encodes CASSRQGLNEKLFF.

This chain connects TRBV5-4 to TRBJ2-3; D might be TRBD2 (6 bases). Trimming shortened V by 0 bases and J by 1 base, and 12 bases separated the two germline ends. From germline, CDR1 is SGHNT and CDR2 YYREEE (reference sequence). The CDR3 loop spans 16 amino acids. The CDR3 nucleotides read TGTGCCAGCAGCTTGGGTAGCGGAGGGGGCACAGATACGCAGTATTTT. Translating it yields CASSLGSGGGTDTQYF.

This clonotype was seen more than once but under ten times. This chain joins TRBV11-2 and TRBJ2-5; D is unresolved. This CDR3 region has 17 residues. Trimming cost V 5 bases and J 1 base, with 20 bases left between them. Looked up from germline, CDR1 is SGHAT and CDR2 is FQNNGV. The CDR3 here is CASSPRPNSPIQETQYF. CDR3 in DNA: TGTGCCAGCAGCCCCCGACCCAACTCCCCAATCCAAGAGACCCAGTACTTC.

This clonotype has just a few counts. The V gene is TRBV18, the J gene TRBJ2-5; D gene uncertain. Trimming cost V 4 bases and J 3 bases, with 9 bases left between them. The CDR3 is 13 residues long. Germline V lookup: CDR1 KGHSH, CDR2 LQKENI. CDR3 region: CASSLLAKETQYF. CDR3 DNA sequence: TGTGCCAGCTCACTCTTAGCTAAAGAGACCCAGTACTTC.

The chain is built from TRBV25-1 and TRBJ1-4; D gene uncertain. Germline V lookup: CDR1 MGHDK, CDR2 SYGVNS. Trimming cost V 6 bases and J 0 bases, with 8 bases left between them. The CDR3 has 14 residues. CDR3 DNA sequence: TGTGCCAGCAGACACCGTACAACTAATGAAAAACTGTTTTTT. It translates to CASRHRTTNEKLFF.

The CDR3 reads CASRPSHGQGFYNEQYF. CDR3 nucleotide sequence: TGTGCCAGCAGGCCATCCCATGGACAGGGGTTTTACAATGAGCAGTACTTC. This chain links TRBV28 with TRBJ2-7; 9 bases match TRBD1. Trimming removed 6 bases from V and 7 bases from J; junction bases left unmatched: 19. Germline V gene data show CDR1 as MDHEN and CDR2 as SYDVKM. This CDR3 spans 17 amino acids.

The rearrangement uses TRBV7-9 and TRBJ1-6; D remains ambiguous. The CDR3 contains 16 residues. Germline V CDR1 and CDR2: SEHNR, FQNEAQ (reference sequence). Trimming removed 1 base at V and 5 bases at J, with 12 bases between. CDR3 protein: CASSLVGDVNNSPLHF. CDR3 nucleotides: TGTGCCAGCAGCTTAGTCGGAGACGTGAATAATTCACCCCTCCACTTT.

This clonotype was seen only a few times. The chain employs TRBV24-1 and TRBJ2-5; 11 nucleotides agree with TRBD2. J was trimmed by 3 bases and V by 5 bases; bases with no gene match: 16. The CDR3 contains 19 residues. Germline-derived CDR1 and CDR2 are KGHDR and SFDVKD. Here the CDR3 DNA reads TGTGCCACCAGTGCCCCGCTAGCGGGGGGCCGAATCTTTAAAGAGACCCAGTACTTC. It translates to CATSAPLAGGRIFKETQYF.

This chain connects TRBV27 to TRBJ2-5; D remains unclear. Trimming pared 0 bases from V and 11 bases from J, leaving 22 bases between. This CDR3 contains 16 residues. CDR1 and CDR2 (germline): MNHEY, SMNVEV (reference sequence). CDR3 coding DNA: TGTGCCAGCAGTTTATCCACAGTGTCTCATAACAATGAGCAGTACTTC. Amino acid sequence: CASSLSTVSHNNEQYF.

This clonotype came up many times. The chain joins TRBV7-2 to TRBJ2-3; TRBD2 aligns across 8 bases. Germline V gene data show CDR1 as SGHTA and CDR2 as FQGNSA. V dropped 0 bases and J dropped 4; count of bases not matched to a gene: 6. The CDR3 covers 16 residues. The CDR3 nucleotides read TGTGCCAGCAGCTTAGCGGGTAGCGGGATCTCAGATACGCAGTATTTT. It specifies CASSLAGSGISDTQYF. The full variable domain, completed using reference TRBV7-2 and TRBJ2-3, is GAGVSQSPSNKVTEKGKDVELRCDPISGHTALYWYRQSLGQGLEFLIYFQGNSAPDKSGLPSDRFSAERTGGSVSTLTIQRTQQEDSAVYLCASSLAGSGISDTQYFGPGTRLTVL.

This clonotype appeared a few times. The chain is built from TRBV5-1 and TRBJ1-2, with TRBD1 matching over 7 bases. The V gene end was trimmed by 4 bases and the J gene end by 8 bases; junction bases not matched to a gene: 8. This CDR3 is 13 amino acids long. Germline V gene data show CDR1 as SGHRS and CDR2 as YFSETQ. The CDR3 region is CASSRQGRIGYTF. CDR3 nucleotides: TGCGCCAGCAGCCGACAGGGTCGGATCGGCTACACCTTC.

The table lists this clonotype with a few counts. The J gene is TRBJ1-2, the V gene TRBV28; D may be TRBD1 (6 bases). Trimming removed 6 bases at V and 6 bases at J, with 20 bases between. The CDR3 has 15 residues. CDR1 is MDHEN and CDR2 is SYDVKM in the germline V gene. CDR3 amino acids: CASRRQDAPPDGYTF. The CDR3 nucleotides are TGTGCCAGCAGACGACAGGACGCGCCCCCCGATGGCTACACCTTC.

The gene calls are TRBV6-1 and TRBJ1-2; D is ambiguous. V shed 1 base and J shed 1 base, with 4 bases lying between them. CDR1 is MNHNS and CDR2 is SASEGT in the germline V gene. There are 13 residues in the CDR3. The CDR3, as DNA: TGTGCCAGCAGTGAAGTTGATAACTATGGCTACACCTTC. Translating gives CASSEVDNYGYTF.

J is TRBJ2-3 and V is TRBV5-1; TRBD2 matches at 9 bases. This CDR3 is 19 amino acids long. CDR1 SGHRS and CDR2 YFSETQ come from the germline V gene. V shed 1 base and J 0 bases; nucleotides not matched to a gene: 12. The CDR3 sequence: CASSLPTGRAGGSTDTQYF. The CDR3, as DNA: TGCGCCAGCAGCTTGCCGACAGGTAGAGCGGGAGGAAGCACAGATACGCAGTATTTT. The entire variable domain, with the rest obtained from reference TRBV5-1 and TRBJ2-3, is as follows: KAGVTQTPRYLIKTRGQQVTLSCSPISGHRSVSWYQQTPGQGLQFLFEYFSETQRNKGNFPGRFSGRQFSNSRSEMNVSTLELGDSALYLCASSLPTGRAGGSTDTQYFGPGTRLTVL.

In this sample, this clonotype turned up a few times. The rearrangement links TRBV27 to TRBJ1-4; TRBD1 is a possible D gene (5 bases). Trimming stripped 3 bases from V and 6 bases from J, with 11 bases between. Germline-derived CDR1 and CDR2 are MNHEY and SMNVEV (reference sequence). This CDR3 has 14 residues. This CDR3 is CASSFGADDEKLFF. DNA of the CDR3: TGTGCCAGCAGTTTCGGGGCAGACGATGAAAAACTGTTTTTT.

There are a few counts of this clonotype. The V and J genes are TRBV15 and TRBJ1-4; unclear D gene. Germline V gene data show CDR1 as LNHNV and CDR2 as YYDKDF (reference sequence). The CDR3 is 12 residues long. V was cut by 3 bases and J by 11 bases, with 10 bases left in between. The CDR3 DNA reads as TGTGCCACCAGCAGTGGGCCTCGGAAACTGTTTTTT. Translation: CATSSGPRKLFF.

The chain carries TRBV10-3 and TRBJ2-5; D is undetermined. Trimming removed 2 bases at V and 0 bases at J, with 7 bases between. The CDR3 is 14 residues long. Germline CDR1 is ENHRY and CDR2 is SYGVKD. CDR3 protein: CAISESTDQETQYF. DNA for the CDR3: TGTGCCATCAGTGAGAGTACAGACCAAGAGACCCAGTACTTC.

The chain recombines TRBV29-1 with TRBJ2-3; D call uncertain. Germline values: CDR1 SQVTM, CDR2 ANQGSEA. V lost 7 bases and J lost 4, with 18 bases in between. This CDR3 is 14 amino acids long. CDR3 in DNA: TGCAGCGACGGACCGGCTGGTGGCCCAGATACGCAGTATTTT. Amino acids: CSDGPAGGPDTQYF.

The chain joins TRBV5-6 to TRBJ2-7, with no clear D. The germline gives CDR1 SGHDT, CDR2 YYEEEE. Trimming removed 0 bases at V and 2 bases at J, with 12 bases between. The CDR3 totals 15 residues. The CDR3 sequence: CASSLAGSNTYEQYF. CDR3 sequence (DNA): TGTGCCAGCAGCTTGGCCGGCAGTAACACCTACGAGCAGTACTTC.

This clonotype was recorded a few times. CDR3 coding DNA: TGCGCCAGCAGCTTGGGAAGTAGCGGGGGGGCCTACGAGCAGTACTTC. Amino acids: CASSLGSSGGAYEQYF. The rearrangement joins TRBV5-1 to TRBJ2-7; the match to TRBD2 covers 11 bases. The CDR3 sequence is 16 residues long. Trimming took 0 bases from V and 2 from J; bases not matched to a gene: 4. Germline lookup yields CDR1 SGHRS and CDR2 YFSETQ.